The source of this T cell receptor (beta chain) is a study of T-cell reconstitution after alpha-beta-depleted transplantation in children. General observations from the study: Alpha-beta T cells about two months after transplant reportedly derived from several hundred expanded graft clones.

Turning to this clonotype: Its target is not known.

Per germline, CDR1 DFQATT and CDR2 SNEGSKA (reference sequence). This CDR3 is built from 13 residues. The V and J ends lost 5 bases and 2 bases respectively, with 11 bases between them. The authors prepared the TCRbeta library with unique molecular identifiers. Via MiXCR, TCRdb re-called the PCR reads, giving one row per CDR3 protein. The table records about 980,000 distinct CDR3 sequences, under 30% of them present only once. The source was PBMCs, mostly from graft donor cells, collected 360 days after TCRalphabeta/CD19-depleted stem cell transplant. This receptor was identified in a boy younger than two who had a stem cell transplant for SCID, so the T cells may come from the graft donor. The V call is TRBV20-1, the J call TRBJ2-3, with D unresolved. CDR3 DNA sequence: TGCAGTGCTCGCGTACACTTCACAGATACGCAGTATTTT. Amino acids: CSARVHFTDTQYF.